The clone carrying this T cell receptor (beta chain) was seen only once. No antigen is known for it. From the 5' RACE reads, TCRdb called clonotypes with MiXCR, one entry per CDR3 protein. The sample yields roughly 560,000 distinct CDR3 sequences, roughly 20% seen once. This record comes from a study of T-cell memory formation after mild COVID-19. Whole-study context: Each donor largely had its own TCR clusters.

Looked up from germline, CDR1 is SGHRS and CDR2 is YFSETQ. This CDR3 is 18 amino acids long. J lost 2 bases, V lost 2 bases, and 14 bases had no gene match. Whole-study results and caveats: Day 15 to 85 contracting clones showed balanced CD4/CD8; later expanders leaned CD4+.

Sequenced: PBMCs or a T cell subset sorted from them (not recorded which). The chain uses TRBV5-1 and TRBJ2-7, with 9 bases matching TRBD1. This clonotype originated in an adult woman who had mild COVID-19 (a few samples of this study predate the infection). Cell type and time point are not known. The chain's CDR3 is CASSFSPSQDRGTYEQYF. In nucleotides, the CDR3 is TGCGCCAGCAGCTTCAGTCCGTCGCAGGACAGGGGAACCTACGAGCAGTACTTC. Full variable domain (remainder filled in from reference TRBV5-1 and TRBJ2-7): KAGVTQTPRYLIKTRGQQVTLSCSPISGHRSVSWYQQTPGQGLQFLFEYFSETQRNKGNFPGRFSGRQFSNSRSEMNVSTLELGDSALYLCASSFSPSQDRGTYEQYFGPGTRLTVT.